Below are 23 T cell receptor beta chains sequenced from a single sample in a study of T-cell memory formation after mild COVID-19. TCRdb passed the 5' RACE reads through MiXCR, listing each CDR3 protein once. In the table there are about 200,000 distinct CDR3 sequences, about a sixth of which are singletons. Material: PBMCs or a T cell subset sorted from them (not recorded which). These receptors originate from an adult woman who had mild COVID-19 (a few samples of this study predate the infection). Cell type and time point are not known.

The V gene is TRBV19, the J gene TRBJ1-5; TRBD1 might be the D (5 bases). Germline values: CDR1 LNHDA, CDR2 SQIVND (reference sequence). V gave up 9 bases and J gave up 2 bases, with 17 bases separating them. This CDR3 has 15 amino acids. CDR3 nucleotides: TGTGCCAGCGCCCTTGAGGGGCGGGGCAATCAGCCCCAGCATTTT. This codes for CASALEGRGNQPQHF.

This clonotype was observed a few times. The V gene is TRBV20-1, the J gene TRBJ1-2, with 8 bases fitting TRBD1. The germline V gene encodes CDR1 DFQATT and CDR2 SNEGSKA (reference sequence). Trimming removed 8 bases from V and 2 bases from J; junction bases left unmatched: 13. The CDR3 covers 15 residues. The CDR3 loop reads CSPPGTGGSNYGYTF. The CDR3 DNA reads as TGCAGTCCCCCCGGGACAGGCGGTAGCAACTATGGCTACACCTTC.

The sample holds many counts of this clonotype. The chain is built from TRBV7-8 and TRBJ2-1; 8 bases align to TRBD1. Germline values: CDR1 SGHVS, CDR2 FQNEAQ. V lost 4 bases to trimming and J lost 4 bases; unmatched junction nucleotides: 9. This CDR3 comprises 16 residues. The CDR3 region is CASSSRDRNPYNEQFF. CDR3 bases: TGTGCCAGCAGCTCCCGGGACAGGAACCCGTACAATGAGCAGTTCTTC.

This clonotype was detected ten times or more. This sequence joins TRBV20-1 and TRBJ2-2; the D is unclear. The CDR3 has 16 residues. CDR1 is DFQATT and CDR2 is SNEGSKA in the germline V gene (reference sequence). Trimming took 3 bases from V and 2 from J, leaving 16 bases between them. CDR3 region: CSASPDGALNTGELFF. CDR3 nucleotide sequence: TGCAGTGCTAGCCCCGACGGTGCCCTTAACACCGGGGAGCTGTTTTTT.

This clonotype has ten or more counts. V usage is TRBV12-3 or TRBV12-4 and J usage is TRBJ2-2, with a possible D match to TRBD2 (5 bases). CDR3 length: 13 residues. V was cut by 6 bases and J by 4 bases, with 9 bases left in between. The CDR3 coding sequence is TGTGCCAGCAGGCTAGCCGCCACCGGGGAGCTGTTTTTT. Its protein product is CASRLAATGELFF.

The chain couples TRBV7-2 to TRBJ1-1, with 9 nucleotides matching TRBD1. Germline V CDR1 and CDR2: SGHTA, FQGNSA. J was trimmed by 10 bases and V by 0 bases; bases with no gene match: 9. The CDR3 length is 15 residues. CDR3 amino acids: CASSLAQGQGYAAFF. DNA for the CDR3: TGTGCCAGCAGCTTAGCCCAGGGACAGGGATATGCAGCTTTCTTT. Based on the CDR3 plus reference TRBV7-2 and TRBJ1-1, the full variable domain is GAGVSQSPSNKVTEKGKDVELRCDPISGHTALYWYRQSLGQGLEFLIYFQGNSAPDKSGLPSDRFSAERTGGSVSTLTIQRTQQEDSAVYLCASSLAQGQGYAAFFGQGTRLTVV.

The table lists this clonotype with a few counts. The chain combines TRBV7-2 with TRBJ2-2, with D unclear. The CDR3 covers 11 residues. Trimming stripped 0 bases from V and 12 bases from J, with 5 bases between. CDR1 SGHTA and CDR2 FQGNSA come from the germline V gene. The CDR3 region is CASSLARKLFF. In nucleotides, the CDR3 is TGTGCCAGCAGCTTAGCGCGAAAGCTGTTTTTT.

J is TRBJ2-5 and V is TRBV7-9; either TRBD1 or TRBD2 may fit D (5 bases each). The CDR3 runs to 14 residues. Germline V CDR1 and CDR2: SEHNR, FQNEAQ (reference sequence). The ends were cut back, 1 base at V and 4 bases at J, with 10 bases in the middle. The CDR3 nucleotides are TGTGCCAGCAGCTTAGGTATAGGGACAGAGACCCAGTACTTC. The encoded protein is CASSLGIGTETQYF.

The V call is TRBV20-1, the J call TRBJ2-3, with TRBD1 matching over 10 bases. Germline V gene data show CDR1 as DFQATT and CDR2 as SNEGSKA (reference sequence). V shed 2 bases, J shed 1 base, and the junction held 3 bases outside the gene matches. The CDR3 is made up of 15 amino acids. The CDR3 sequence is CSARRGTGGTDTQYF. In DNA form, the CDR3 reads TGCAGTGCTAGAAGAGGGACAGGGGGCACAGATACGCAGTATTTT.

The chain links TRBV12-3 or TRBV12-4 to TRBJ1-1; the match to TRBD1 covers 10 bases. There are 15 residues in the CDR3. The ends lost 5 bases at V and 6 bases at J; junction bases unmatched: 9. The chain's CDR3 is CASSPTTGGWAEAFF. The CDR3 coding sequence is TGTGCCAGCAGTCCTACGACAGGGGGCTGGGCTGAAGCTTTCTTT.

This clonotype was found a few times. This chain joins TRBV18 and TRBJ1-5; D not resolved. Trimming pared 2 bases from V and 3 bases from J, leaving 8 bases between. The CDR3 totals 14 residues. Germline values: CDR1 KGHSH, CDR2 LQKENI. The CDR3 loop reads CASSPGGVNQPQHF. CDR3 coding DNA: TGTGCCAGCTCACCAGGAGGAGTCAATCAGCCCCAGCATTTT.

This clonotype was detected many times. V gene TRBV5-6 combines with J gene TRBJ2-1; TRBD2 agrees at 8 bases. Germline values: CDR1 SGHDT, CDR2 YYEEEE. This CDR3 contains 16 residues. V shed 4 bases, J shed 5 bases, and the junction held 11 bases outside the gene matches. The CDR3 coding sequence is TGTGCCAGCAGCACGGGTGGGCCTAGCGGGCACAATGAGCAGTTCTTC. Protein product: CASSTGGPSGHNEQFF.

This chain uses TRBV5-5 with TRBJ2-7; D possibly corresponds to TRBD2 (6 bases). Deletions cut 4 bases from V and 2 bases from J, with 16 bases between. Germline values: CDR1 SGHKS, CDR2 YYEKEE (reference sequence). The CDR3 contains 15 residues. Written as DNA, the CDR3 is TGTGCCAGCAGCCCCGGGATAGCGGTCGCCTACGAGCAGTACTTC. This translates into CASSPGIAVAYEQYF.

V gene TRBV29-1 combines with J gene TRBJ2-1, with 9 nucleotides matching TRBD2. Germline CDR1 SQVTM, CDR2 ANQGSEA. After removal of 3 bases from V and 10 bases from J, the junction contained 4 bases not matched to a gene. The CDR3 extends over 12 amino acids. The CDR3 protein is CSVDLAGGEQFF. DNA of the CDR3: TGCAGCGTTGATTTGGCGGGAGGGGAGCAGTTCTTC.

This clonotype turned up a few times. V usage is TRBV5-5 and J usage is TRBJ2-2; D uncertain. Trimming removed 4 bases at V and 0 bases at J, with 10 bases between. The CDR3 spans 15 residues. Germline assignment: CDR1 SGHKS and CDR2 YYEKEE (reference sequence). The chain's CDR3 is CASSRVRPNTGELFF. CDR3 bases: TGTGCCAGCAGCCGAGTGAGGCCGAACACCGGGGAGCTGTTTTTT.

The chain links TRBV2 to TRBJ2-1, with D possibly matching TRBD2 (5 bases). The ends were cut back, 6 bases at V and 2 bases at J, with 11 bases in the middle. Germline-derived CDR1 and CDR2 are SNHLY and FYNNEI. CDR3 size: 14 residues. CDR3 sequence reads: CASRTGSAYNEQFF. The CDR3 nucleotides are TGTGCCAGCAGGACGGGGAGCGCCTACAATGAGCAGTTCTTC.

In DNA form, the CDR3 reads TGTGCCAGCAGCCAGAGCCCAAACTCTTGGGCGGGAGGTAGTAATGAGCAGTTCTTC. It encodes CASSQSPNSWAGGSNEQFF. The V and J genes are TRBV7-3 and TRBJ2-1; 8 bases are a match to TRBD2. Germline-derived CDR1 and CDR2 are SGHTA and FQGTGA. The CDR3 is 19 residues long. Losses at the gene ends were 5 bases for V and 7 bases for J; bases not matched to a gene: 22. The entire variable domain, with the rest obtained from reference TRBV7-3 and TRBJ2-1, is as follows: GAGVSQTPSNKVTEKGKYVELRCDPISGHTALYWYRQSLGQGPEFLIYFQGTGAADDSGLPNDRFFAVRPEGSVSTLKIQRTERGDSAVYLCASSQSPNSWAGGSNEQFFGPGTRLTVL.

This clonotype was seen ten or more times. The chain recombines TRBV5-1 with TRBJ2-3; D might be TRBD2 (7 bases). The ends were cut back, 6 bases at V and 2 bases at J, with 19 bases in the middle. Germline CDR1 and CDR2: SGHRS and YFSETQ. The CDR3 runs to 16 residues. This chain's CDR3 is CASTLIGGGSTDTQYF. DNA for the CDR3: TGCGCCAGCACTCTGATAGGGGGGGGATCCACAGATACGCAGTATTTT.

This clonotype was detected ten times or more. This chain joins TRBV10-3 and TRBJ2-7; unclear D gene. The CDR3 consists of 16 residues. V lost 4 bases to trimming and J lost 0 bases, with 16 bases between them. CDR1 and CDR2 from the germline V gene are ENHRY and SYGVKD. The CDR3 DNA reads TGTGCCATCAGTGGGGCCCTGGCAGATTCCTCCTACGAGCAGTACTTC. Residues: CAISGALADSSYEQYF.

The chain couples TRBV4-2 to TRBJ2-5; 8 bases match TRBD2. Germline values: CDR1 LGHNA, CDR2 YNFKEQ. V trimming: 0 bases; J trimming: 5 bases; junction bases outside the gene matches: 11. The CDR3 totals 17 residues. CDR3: CASSQDVFRGGRETQYF. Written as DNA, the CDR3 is TGTGCCAGCAGCCAAGATGTTTTCCGGGGGGGCAGGGAGACCCAGTACTTC.

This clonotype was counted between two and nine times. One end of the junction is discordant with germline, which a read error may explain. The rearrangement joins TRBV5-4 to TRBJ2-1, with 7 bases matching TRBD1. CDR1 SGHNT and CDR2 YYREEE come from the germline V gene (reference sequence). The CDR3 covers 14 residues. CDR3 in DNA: TGTGCCAGCGGGGACAGCACTTCCTCCAATGAGCAGTTCTTC. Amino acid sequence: CASGDSTSSNEQFF.

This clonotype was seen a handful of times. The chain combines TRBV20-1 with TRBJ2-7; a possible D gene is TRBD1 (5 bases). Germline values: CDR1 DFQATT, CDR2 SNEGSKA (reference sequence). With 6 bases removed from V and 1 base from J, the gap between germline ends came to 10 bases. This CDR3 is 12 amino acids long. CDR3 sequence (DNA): TGCAGTGCGCCGACAGCTTCCTACGAGCAGTACTTC. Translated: CSAPTASYEQYF.

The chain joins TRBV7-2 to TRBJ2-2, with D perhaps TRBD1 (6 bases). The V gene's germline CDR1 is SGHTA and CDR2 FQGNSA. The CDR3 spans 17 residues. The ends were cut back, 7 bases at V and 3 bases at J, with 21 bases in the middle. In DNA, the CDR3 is TGTGCCAGCACCCCTCCCCGGGACACACACTACACCGGGGAGCTGTTTTTT. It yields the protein CASTPPRDTHYTGELFF.